Listed here are 21 T cell receptor beta chains from one sample, sequenced in a study of neoadjuvant anti-PD-1 for oral cavity cancer. Some clones are missing from TCRdb's copy, which holds only in-frame ones; the method was immunoSEQ multiplex PCR. Of roughly 16,000 clones in the sample, around 66% were seen once. The material sequenced was PBMCs, taken before nivolumab (anti-PD-1) treatment. These receptor sequences come from a person aged 35-79 years with oral cavity squamous cell carcinoma.

This clone has a single count. This sequence joins TRBV6-1 and TRBJ2-7, with D perhaps matching TRBD2 (5 bases). The V gene lost 3 bases and the J gene lost 7 bases, with 13 bases spanning the gap. Germline values: CDR1 MNHNS, CDR2 SASEGT. CDR3 length: 13 residues. CDR3 amino acids: CASSEFPSGEQYF. For the CDR3, the DNA is TGTGCCAGCAGTGAGTTTCCCTCGGGGGAGCAGTACTTC.

This chain uses TRBV11-2 with TRBJ2-2; 7 nucleotides line up with TRBD2. The CDR3 spans 17 residues. J was trimmed by 2 bases and V by 3 bases; bases with no gene match: 9. Germline CDR1 SGHAT, CDR2 FQNNGV. The DNA for the CDR3 is TGTGCCAGCAGCTTTTCAGGGCCTAGCGGAAACACCGGGGAGCTGTTTTTT. Amino acid sequence: CASSFSGPSGNTGELFF.

The chain links TRBV19 to TRBJ1-5; D unclear. Germline values: CDR1 LNHDA, CDR2 SQIVND (reference sequence). This CDR3 contains 12 residues. The ends were cut back, 5 bases at V and 10 bases at J, with 12 bases in the middle. The CDR3 DNA follows: TGTGCCAGTAGTGACCCGGCGGGACCCCAGCATTTT. As protein: CASSDPAGPQHF.

This chain links TRBV7-9 with TRBJ2-5; 13 bases match TRBD2. Germline V lookup: CDR1 SEHNR, CDR2 FQNEAQ (reference sequence). After removal of 0 bases from V and 2 bases from J, the junction contained 3 bases not matched to a gene. This CDR3 has 17 residues. The CDR3 sequence is CASSLAGGLAGQETQYF. CDR3 in DNA: TGTGCCAGCAGCTTAGCTGGGGGACTAGCGGGGCAAGAGACCCAGTACTTC.

In its sample, this clone was seen a few times. The chain carries TRBV25-1 and TRBJ2-3, with TRBD1 matching over 7 bases. With 4 bases clipped from V and 3 bases from J, the junction kept 4 bases outside the gene matches. The germline CDR1 and CDR2 sequences are MGHDK and SYGVNS. The CDR3 is made up of 14 amino acids. In DNA form, the CDR3 reads TGTGCCAGCAGTGTCACAGGGGCGACAGATACGCAGTATTTT. This translates into CASSVTGATDTQYF.

This clone has just a few counts. The chain couples TRBV7-9 to TRBJ2-1, with D unresolved. V was clipped by 5 bases and J by 4 bases, with 6 bases between them. Germline V gene lookup returns CDR1 SEHNR and CDR2 FQNEAQ (reference sequence). The CDR3 is 12 residues long. For the CDR3, the DNA is TGTGCCAGCAGCGTCGAGTACAATGAGCAGTTCTTC. Translating gives CASSVEYNEQFF.

This clone was seen more than once but under ten times. This chain joins TRBV5-1 and TRBJ1-2; a possible D gene is TRBD1 (6 bases). The germline V gene has CDR1 SGHRS and CDR2 YFSETQ. This CDR3 has 15 amino acids. Trimming pared 4 bases from V and 4 bases from J, leaving 17 bases between. CDR3 DNA sequence: TGCGCCAGCAGCAAGCTACAGGGCGGTGGCTATGGCTACACCTTC. As protein: CASSKLQGGGYGYTF.

This rearrangement joins TRBV6-1 to TRBJ1-1, with unresolved D. In germline, CDR1 is MNHNS, CDR2 SASEGT. The CDR3 loop spans 13 amino acids. The ends were cut back, 2 bases at V and 10 bases at J, with 14 bases in the middle. The CDR3 bases are TGTGCCAGCAGTGAACACACAACCCGCGGAGCTTTCTTT. Its protein product is CASSEHTTRGAFF.

This clone turned up a few times. V is TRBV9 and J is TRBJ2-2; 7 bases fit TRBD2. The CDR3 runs to 16 residues. CDR1 and CDR2 (germline): SGDLS, YYNGEE. V was clipped by 0 bases and J by 0 bases; unmatched bases: 2. In nucleotides, the CDR3 is TGTGCCAGCAGCGTAGTGAGCGGGACGAACACCGGGGAGCTGTTTTTT. Protein sequence: CASSVVSGTNTGELFF. Filled out from reference TRBV9 and TRBJ2-2, the complete variable domain reads DSGVTQTPKHLITATGQRVTLRCSPRSGDLSVYWYQQSLDQGLQFLIQYYNGEERAKGNILERFSAQQFPDLHSELNLSSLELGDSALYFCASSVVSGTNTGELFFGEGSRLTVL.

Points on this clone: At one of its ends the junction is not consistent with the germline gene, which may arise from a read error. The rearrangement uses TRBV5-1 and TRBJ2-7; possible D gene TRBD1, 6 bases. This CDR3 has 14 amino acids. From germline, CDR1 is SGHRS and CDR2 YFSETQ. CDR3 bases: TGCGCCAGCACCTTGGGCAGGGGCTCCTACGAGCAGTACTTC. Its protein is CASTLGRGSYEQYF.

This chain uses TRBV7-8 with TRBJ2-1, with a possible D match to TRBD1 (6 bases). This CDR3 is 14 amino acids long. Trimming removed 5 bases from V and 10 bases from J, with 18 bases in between. The germline gives CDR1 SGHVS, CDR2 FQNEAQ. The CDR3 DNA reads TGTGCCAGCAGCGGCCTCTCAGGGGCCCGGGAGCAGTTCTTC. It is translated as CASSGLSGAREQFF.

This clone was observed a few times. This sequence joins TRBV6-6 and TRBJ2-2; 9 bases line up with TRBD2. This CDR3 has 15 amino acids. Germline CDR1 and CDR2: MNHNY and SVGAGI (reference sequence). J lost 7 bases, V lost 11 bases, and 14 bases had no gene match. CDR3 coding DNA: TGTGCCCTCTCGGGGCGGGAGGGCTTAAGCGGGGAGCTGTTTTTT. It yields the protein CALSGREGLSGELFF.

This clone was detected only a few times. The V and J genes are TRBV19 and TRBJ2-2; maybe TRBD2 (6 bases). The CDR3 is made up of 15 amino acids. CDR1 LNHDA and CDR2 SQIVND come from the germline V gene (reference sequence). V lost 6 bases, J lost 2 bases, and 13 bases lay in between. The CDR3 nucleotides read TGTGCCAGTAGCCTGCCGGGAGTAAACACCGGGGAGCTGTTTTTT. Residues: CASSLPGVNTGELFF.

The chain carries TRBV27 and TRBJ2-2, with TRBD1 matching 7 bases. The CDR3 loop spans 16 amino acids. V dropped 5 bases and J dropped 4; count of bases not matched to a gene: 10. Looked up from germline, CDR1 is MNHEY and CDR2 is SMNVEV (reference sequence). Here the CDR3 reads CASSPTDRDGTGELFF. The CDR3 nucleotides read TGTGCCAGCAGTCCGACTGACAGGGACGGCACCGGGGAGCTGTTTTTT.

The chain employs TRBV2 and TRBJ1-5, with D possibly being TRBD1 (5 bases). V was cut by 4 bases and J by 4 bases, with 8 bases left in between. The V gene's germline CDR1 is SNHLY and CDR2 FYNNEI. The CDR3 runs 13 residues. The CDR3 here is CASSAGPNQPQHF. For the CDR3, the DNA is TGTGCCAGCAGTGCGGGACCTAATCAGCCCCAGCATTTT.

The chain carries TRBV2 and TRBJ2-7; D may be TRBD1 (6 bases). The V and J ends lost 7 bases and 6 bases respectively, with 16 bases between them. Looked up from germline, CDR1 is SNHLY and CDR2 is FYNNEI. The CDR3 sequence is 13 residues long. The CDR3 here is CASTPGEVGEQYF. As DNA, the CDR3 is TGTGCCAGCACCCCAGGGGAAGTGGGCGAGCAGTACTTC.

The rearrangement uses TRBV30 and TRBJ1-5, with TRBD1 matching over 7 bases. CDR1 and CDR2 from the germline V gene are GTSNPN and SVGIG (reference sequence). The CDR3 consists of 14 residues. V trimming: 3 bases; J trimming: 0 bases; junction bases outside the gene matches: 2. CDR3 protein: CAWSQGVSNQPQHF. CDR3 in DNA: TGTGCCTGGAGCCAGGGGGTTAGCAATCAGCCCCAGCATTTT. Full variable domain (rest looked up from reference TRBV30 and TRBJ1-5): SQTIHQWPATLVQPVGSPLSLECTVEGTSNPNLYWYRQAAGRGLQLLFYSVGIGQISSEVPQNLSASRPQDRQFILSSKKLLLSDSGFYLCAWSQGVSNQPQHFGDGTRLSIL.

This clone was seen just once. The chain links TRBV28 to TRBJ1-1; D is unclear. CDR3 length: 14 amino acids. Germline lookup yields CDR1 MDHEN and CDR2 SYDVKM. V was shortened by 7 bases and J by 4 bases, with 16 bases between the two germline ends. CDR3 residues: CASTPGGVSTEAFF. The CDR3 nucleotides read TGTGCCAGCACCCCGGGCGGGGTTAGCACTGAAGCTTTCTTT.

J is TRBJ2-3 and V is TRBV10-3; TRBD1 matches at 8 bases. CDR3 size: 14 residues. The V and J ends lost 6 bases and 2 bases, in that order; junction bases with no gene match: 4. Germline CDR1 ENHRY, CDR2 SYGVKD. In DNA form, the CDR3 reads TGTGCCATCAGGCAGGGGGCGGCCACAGATACGCAGTATTTT. Protein: CAIRQGAATDTQYF.

This clone was detected once. The chain couples TRBV30 to TRBJ1-2; D not resolved. Germline V gene sequence: CDR1 GTSNPN, CDR2 SVGIG (reference sequence). V was cut by 0 bases and J by 7 bases, with 9 bases left in between. This CDR3 has 12 amino acids. CDR3 nucleotides: TGTGCCTGGAGTGTACAAGGGATTGGCTACACCTTC. Translated: CAWSVQGIGYTF.

J is TRBJ2-7 and V is TRBV27; the match to TRBD1 covers 7 bases. Looked up from germline, CDR1 is MNHEY and CDR2 is SMNVEV (reference sequence). CDR3 length equals 15 residues. J lost 0 bases, V lost 5 bases, and 7 bases had no gene match. CDR3 loop: CASSPLDRFSYEQYF. CDR3 sequence (DNA): TGTGCCAGCAGTCCACTGGACAGGTTCTCCTACGAGCAGTACTTC.